Reported below is one T cell receptor (beta chain). No antigen is known for it. The sample is drawn from a study of T-cell memory formation after mild COVID-19. Study-level results: Contracting CD4+ clones were located mainly in CM and EM, and CD8+ clones in EMRA. Among clones contracting day 15 to 85, CD4/CD8 was balanced, whereas later expanders leaned CD4+.

Trimming took off 2 bases at V and 5 bases at J, with 9 bases between the two ends. Germline V gene lookup returns CDR1 SGHTA and CDR2 FQGTGA. The CDR3 covers 13 residues. MiXCR, run by TCRdb on the 5' RACE reads, gives a single entry per CDR3 protein. The data hold tens of thousands of distinct CDR3 sequences, with approximately 8% observed a single time. Sequenced sample: PBMCs or a T cell subset sorted from them (not recorded which). The chain links TRBV7-3 to TRBJ2-5; D is unresolved. The TCR was taken from a man aged 18 to 30 who had mild COVID-19 (a few samples of this study predate the infection). Cell type and time point are not known. The CDR3 sequence: CASSLGQRETQYF. CDR3 nucleotides: TGTGCCAGCAGCTTAGGTCAGAGGGAGACCCAGTACTTC.